This TCR beta chain was captured by sequencing in a study of T cell repertoires in cytomegalovirus infection (dated by TCRdb to about 2019). For the wider study: The peptide stimulations were aimed at well-studied HLA-B-restricted epitopes as well as recently identified HLA-C-restricted CMV epitopes, whose presentation resists viral immunomodulation. Donor HLA type was relevant to the analysis, because carriage of CMV infection together with the matching HLA type was indicated by public TCR beta signatures. Findings and caveats that apply to the study as a whole: In both this cohort and an independent roughly 350-donor cohort, the cumulative frequency of public TCR beta family members distinguished carriers of CMV infection plus the relevant HLA type. The ex vivo response was dominated by HLA-C-restricted CMV-specific TCR beta clonotypes, which also provided the single most frequent clonotype in two of eight donors.

As regards this clonotype: Its cognate antigen has yet to be identified. Base qualities were left out, and no much larger clone turns up one base away.

This specimen's treatment or condition label, per the study, means: in vitro stimulation with specific CMV peptide epitopes to enrich CMV-specific T cells. Spanning cysteine to phenylalanine, the CDR3 consists of 17 amino acids. Of the read, only the CDR3 DNA is kept; its 51 bases are in frame from base 1. Here V drops 5 bases and J drops 2 bases, and the junction holds 8 bases not matched to any gene. For CDR1 and CDR2, the germline V gene lists SGHTA and FQGTGA. Sequenced using an Illumina HiSeq 1500. Using fastp trimming at Q25 and MiXCR clonotype assembly, TCRdb reanalyzed the public sequencing data and kept in-frame beta chains. Rows are unified per CDR3 protein, each entry keeping the most common DNA and genes. Within this sample are about half a million distinct CDR3 sequences, with roughly a third of them counted one time only. The ten top clones hold roughly 17% of the sample.

The chain uses TRBV7-3 and TRBJ2-6, and 8 bases in between align with TRBD2. Specimen: cultured PBMCs, collected from culture after CMV antigen stimulation. This receptor was taken from a human donor in good health (CMV status not recorded). Some clones in this sample may be carry-over from other donors' samples. The nucleotides are TGTGCCAGCAGCCCCCAAGGCGGGAGGACTGGGGCCAACGTCCTGACTTTC. This translates into CASSPQGGRTGANVLTF.